This TCR beta chain appears in the sequencing data of a study of a mutant IDH1 vaccine in newly diagnosed glioma. This clone was counted between two and nine times. Its specificity is unknown. CDR1 and CDR2 from the germline V gene are SGHRS and YFSETQ. This CDR3 region has 15 residues. Deletions cut 4 bases from V and 3 bases from J, with 14 bases between. The protocol was immunoSEQ multiplex PCR, while the TCRdb copy is restricted to in-frame clones and leaves out a portion. Altogether tens of thousands of clones are present, roughly 80% being singletons, with the ten largest covering roughly 5.2%. Regarding time point: week 35, safety follow-up. Topical imiquimod was applied with each vaccine dose, which held 300 ug of mutant IDH1 20-mer peptide.

The genes are TRBV5-1 and TRBJ1-5, with D unresolved. The sample in question was PBMCs, obtained from a glioma patient whose treatment included an IDH1 peptide vaccine. The clonotype was recovered from a man aged 40-55 years with glioma. The DNA of the CDR3 is TGCGCCAGCAGCACCGCGACCGGGTTCAATCAGCCCCAGCATTTT. This codes for CASSTATGFNQPQHF.